The rows below give T cell receptor beta chains drawn from one sample of a study of technical replicates of blood from a handful of donors. The repertoire was sequenced with immunoSEQ multiplex PCR; TCRdb's copy has only in-frame clones and lacks some. This sample carries about 58,000 clones, roughly 91% of them seen once, and the ten largest clones take under 5%. The sample taken for sequencing was PBMCs. The receptors were sampled from a human donor in good health. Some clones in this sample may be carry-over from other donors' samples. CDR3s include the opening cysteine and the closing phenylalanine or tryptophan. Fields, in order: J gene, clone size, V gene, D gene, CDR3 protein, CDR3 DNA. D genes are given only for firm matches. Clone size is stated in some rows and not others, as once, few, many or a class when expanded.

TRBJ1-6 - TRBV6-6 TRBD1 CASRAQGAGRYSPLHF TGTGCCAGCAGAGCACAGGGGGCAGGTAGATATTCACCCCTCCACTTT
TRBJ2-7 - TRBV2 TRBD1 CASSDGTGGYEQYF TGTGCCAGCAGTGATGGGACAGGGGGCTACGAGCAGTACTTC
TRBJ1-4 - TRBV5-4 TRBD1 CASSKDRGHEKLFF TGTGCCAGCAGCAAAGACAGGGGGCATGAAAAACTGTTTTTT
TRBJ2-3 - TRBV14 - CASSLHVDIVTQYF TGTGCCAGCAGCCTTCACGTGGACATTGTTACGCAGTATTTT
TRBJ2-7 - TRBV7-2 - CASSHGSYEQYF TGTGCCAGCAGCCACGGTTCCTACGAGCAGTACTTC
TRBJ1-1 - TRBV18 - CASSPRLYTEAFF TGTGCCAGCTCACCACGACTTTACACTGAAGCTTTCTTT
TRBJ2-1 - TRBV5-1 TRBD2 CASSLGTSGGARNEQFF TGCGCCAGCAGCCTAGGGACTAGCGGGGGGGCGCGTAATGAGCAGTTCTTC
TRBJ1-1 - TRBV5-6 - CASSLDREFTEAFF TGTGCCAGCAGCTTGGATAGGGAGTTCACTGAAGCTTTCTTT
TRBJ1-4 once TRBV9 - CASSAAAWPNEKLFF TGTGCCAGCAGCGCGGCGGCCTGGCCTAATGAAAAACTGTTTTTT
TRBJ2-3 - TRBV7-2 TRBD2 CASSPVLAGEGTDTQYF TGTGCCAGCAGCCCAGTGCTAGCGGGAGAGGGCACAGATACGCAGTATTTT
TRBJ2-7 - TRBV6-1 TRBD2 CASSEAQGLAAYEQYF TGTGCCAGCAGTGAAGCGCAGGGACTAGCCGCCTACGAGCAGTACTTC
TRBJ2-5 - TRBV2 - CASKAGPGTQYF TGTGCCAGCAAAGCCGGTCCCGGGACCCAGTACTTC
TRBJ2-5 - TRBV27 - CASSSRGRGETQYF TGTGCCAGCAGTTCGAGGGGGCGGGGAGAGACCCAGTACTTC
TRBJ2-3 - TRBV19 TRBD2 CASSTGTSGSTDTQYF TGTGCCAGTAGTACCGGGACTAGCGGAAGCACAGATACGCAGTATTTT
TRBJ2-1 - TRBV29-1 TRBD2 CSVGTSGRAEQFF TGCAGCGTTGGGACTAGCGGGAGGGCTGAGCAGTTCTTC
TRBJ2-7 - TRBV5-6 - CASSLGRGFDEQYF TGTGCCAGCAGCCTAGGCAGGGGCTTCGACGAGCAGTACTTC
TRBJ2-3 - TRBV21-1 - CASSSLSPLALSTDTQYF TGTGCCAGCAGCTCCCTGTCTCCGCTAGCGCTGAGCACAGATACGCAGTATTTT
TRBJ1-1 - TRBV28 TRBD1 CATPPDRGETEAFF TGTGCCACCCCCCCTGACAGGGGTGAGACTGAAGCTTTCTTT
TRBJ2-1 - TRBV7-3 - CASSRGQSNEQFF TGTGCCAGCAGTCGCGGGCAGTCGAATGAGCAGTTCTTC
TRBJ2-3 - TRBV27 - CASSLKSSTTDTQYF TGTGCCAGCAGTTTAAAGAGTAGCACCACAGATACGCAGTATTTT
TRBJ1-5 - TRBV4-2 - CASSRGTSNQPQHF TGTGCCAGCAGCCGCGGGACTAGCAATCAGCCCCAGCATTTT
TRBJ2-1 - TRBV27 TRBD2 CASSPLGRDNEQFF TGTGCCAGCAGTCCACTGGGGAGGGACAATGAGCAGTTCTTC
TRBJ1-2 - TRBV18 - CASSPPAGSYGYTF TGTGCCAGCTCACCACCTGCGGGGTCCTATGGCTACACCTTC
TRBJ2-7 - TRBV7-9 TRBD1 CASSFPGTGTPYEQYF TGTGCCAGCAGCTTCCCCGGGACAGGGACCCCCTACGAGCAGTACTTC
TRBJ2-7 - TRBV7-2 - CASSLSRSSYEQYF TGTGCCAGCAGCCTATCGCGGAGCTCCTACGAGCAGTACTTC
TRBJ2-3 - TRBV7-2 TRBD2 CASSARLAGGTDTQYF TGTGCCAGCAGCGCCCGACTAGCGGGGGGCACAGATACGCAGTATTTT
TRBJ1-2 - TRBV27 - CASSPQGWNGYTF TGTGCCAGCAGTCCCCAGGGGTGGAATGGCTACACCTTC
TRBJ2-5 - TRBV5-8 TRBD2 CASSLEGSGRARETQYF TGTGCCAGCAGCTTGGAAGGTAGCGGGAGGGCCAGGGAGACCCAGTACTTC
TRBJ2-5 - TRBV7-3 TRBD2 CASSLAPGLAGSETQYF TGTGCCAGCAGCTTAGCCCCGGGACTAGCGGGATCTGAGACCCAGTACTTC
TRBJ1-1 - TRBV30 TRBD1 CAWSRNRGYTEAFF TGTGCCTGGAGTAGGAACAGGGGGTACACTGAAGCTTTCTTT
TRBJ2-3 few TRBV5-1 TRBD1 CASSPDRGLVTDTQYF TGCGCCAGCAGCCCGGACAGGGGGCTTGTGACAGATACGCAGTATTTT
TRBJ2-7 - TRBV5-6 - CASSLEFSRQYF TGTGCCAGCAGCTTGGAGTTCTCACGACAATACTTC
TRBJ2-3 - TRBV7-6 TRBD2 CASSLGLAGLAADTQYF TGTGCCAGCAGCCTGGGACTAGCGGGCCTGGCGGCAGATACGCAGTATTTT
TRBJ2-1 - TRBV19 - CASSVGQGGRYEQFF TGTGCCAGTAGCGTGGGGCAGGGGGGTCGGTATGAGCAGTTCTTC
TRBJ2-1 - TRBV5-1 TRBD2 CASSLGFAGGYNEQFF TGCGCCAGCAGCCTGGGCTTCGCGGGGGGGTACAATGAGCAGTTCTTC
TRBJ2-2 once TRBV7-6 - CASSPRSRELFF TGTGCCAGCAGCCCTAGATCTAGGGAGCTGTTTTTT
TRBJ2-2 - TRBV18 - CASSPGGAATGELFF TGTGCCAGCTCACCAGGCGGAGCGGCCACCGGGGAGCTGTTTTTT